The rows below give T cell receptor beta chains drawn from one sample of a study of Ad26.COV2.S vaccination and SARS-CoV-2 variants. The protocol was immunoSEQ multiplex PCR, while the TCRdb copy is restricted to in-frame clones and leaves out a portion. Altogether roughly 680,000 clones are present, about 89% being singletons, with the ten largest covering roughly 1.5%. The material was peripheral blood, obtained in a trial of Ad26.COV2.S vaccine versus placebo. These receptors all stem from a person between 18 and 65 years old who received the Ad26.COV2.S COVID-19 vaccine or a placebo. CDR3s include the opening cysteine and the closing phenylalanine or tryptophan. A D gene is named only where the DNA matches it firmly. Size is stated for part of the rows, as once, few or many counts, or as a class when the clone is expanded.

DNA: TGTGCCACCAGCAGTAGGGGACTAGCGGAGACAGCCAAAAACATTCAGTACTTC; CDR3: CATSSRGLAETAKNIQYF; size: once; J: TRBJ2-4; D: TRBD2; V: TRBV15
DNA: TGTGCCAGCAGTTCTCGGGGGGATCAGCCCCAGCATTTT; CDR3: CASSSRGDQPQHF; size: few; J: TRBJ1-5; D: -; V: TRBV27
DNA: TGTGCCAGCAGGGATTCCTATCCGGCCATATATTTT; CDR3: CASRDSYPAIYF; size: -; J: TRBJ1-3; D: -; V: TRBV28
DNA: TGTGCCAGCAGCTTACTACAGGGGAACACTGAAGCTTTCTTT; CDR3: CASSLLQGNTEAFF; size: -; J: TRBJ1-1; D: -; V: TRBV7-9
DNA: TGTGCCAGCGGACGGGACGCTGGGCGGACTAATGAAAAACTGTTTTTT; CDR3: CASGRDAGRTNEKLFF; size: -; J: TRBJ1-4; D: -; V: TRBV2
DNA: TGTGCCAGCAGTCCTCAAGGGGGCACTGAAGCTTTCTTT; CDR3: CASSPQGGTEAFF; size: -; J: TRBJ1-1; D: -; V: TRBV12-3/TRBV12-4
DNA: TGTGCCAGTAGTGTCCAGGGGGCTAGCGGGGGTTCCTACAATGAGCAGTTCTTC; CDR3: CASSVQGASGGSYNEQFF; size: once; J: TRBJ2-1; D: TRBD2; V: TRBV19
DNA: TGTGCCACCAGTGATTTGGAAGCATACGGGACCCAGTACTTC; CDR3: CATSDLEAYGTQYF; size: -; J: TRBJ2-5; D: -; V: TRBV24-1
DNA: TGTGCCAGCAGCTTCTGGACCTTCACCGGGGAGCTGTTTTTT; CDR3: CASSFWTFTGELFF; size: -; J: TRBJ2-2; D: -; V: TRBV5-5
DNA: TGTGCCTGGAGTGGGGGACTAGCGGGAGTAGGTCGGTATGAGACCCAGTACTTC; CDR3: CAWSGGLAGVGRYETQYF; size: -; J: TRBJ2-5; D: TRBD2; V: TRBV30
DNA: TGTGCCAGCAGCCCTGACAGGAAGGGTTTCTACGAGCAGTACTTC; CDR3: CASSPDRKGFYEQYF; size: -; J: TRBJ2-7; D: -; V: TRBV7-2
DNA: TGTGCCAGCAGTTTACCCGGAAACACCATATATTTT; CDR3: CASSLPGNTIYF; size: -; J: TRBJ1-3; D: -; V: TRBV27
DNA: TGTGCCAGCAGCTTAGCGACATCGGGTCCCTTCTCCTACAATGAGCAGTTCTTC; CDR3: CASSLATSGPFSYNEQFF; size: -; J: TRBJ2-1; D: -; V: TRBV7-8
DNA: TGTGCCAGCAGCCAAGACAGCGATTCACCCCTCCACTTT; CDR3: CASSQDSDSPLHF; size: few; J: TRBJ1-6; D: -; V: TRBV4-2
DNA: TGTGCCAGCAGCCCCTTAGGGGGCCCCCCGAACACCGGGGAGCTGTTTTTT; CDR3: CASSPLGGPPNTGELFF; size: -; J: TRBJ2-2; D: TRBD1; V: TRBV25-1
DNA: TGTGCCAGCAGGGAGAAGACCTCCTACGAGCAGTACTTC; CDR3: CASREKTSYEQYF; size: -; J: TRBJ2-7; D: -; V: TRBV2
DNA: TGTGCCAGCAGCGTAGAGGGGACTAGCGGGTACGAGCAGTACTTC; CDR3: CASSVEGTSGYEQYF; size: -; J: TRBJ2-7; D: TRBD2; V: TRBV9
DNA: TGTGCCAGCAGCCCACCGGGACAGGGGGCAGATACGCAGTATTTT; CDR3: CASSPPGQGADTQYF; size: -; J: TRBJ2-3; D: TRBD1; V: TRBV27
DNA: TGTGCCTGGAGTCGGACAGGGGTGACAGATACGCAGTATTTT; CDR3: CAWSRTGVTDTQYF; size: -; J: TRBJ2-3; D: TRBD1; V: TRBV30
DNA: TGTGCCAGTAGTATAGAGGGGGGACAGGGACGACAGCCCCAGCATTTT; CDR3: CASSIEGGQGRQPQHF; size: -; J: TRBJ1-5; D: TRBD1; V: TRBV19
DNA: TGTGCCAGCAGTTACAATACGGGAGCAGGCGAGCAGTACTTC; CDR3: CASSYNTGAGEQYF; size: -; J: TRBJ2-7; D: -; V: TRBV6-5
DNA: TGTGCCAGCAGTTATGTGGCAGGGTTCACAGATACGCAGTATTTT; CDR3: CASSYVAGFTDTQYF; size: -; J: TRBJ2-3; D: -; V: TRBV6-2/TRBV6-3
DNA: TGTGCCAGCAGCTTACAATTCCTAGCGGGGGGGGAGCAGTTCTTC; CDR3: CASSLQFLAGGEQFF; size: once; J: TRBJ2-1; D: TRBD2; V: TRBV7-8
DNA: TGTGCCAGTAGGGATTTCCGGGGCGGGCGGACTGAAGCTTTCTTT; CDR3: CASRDFRGGRTEAFF; size: -; J: TRBJ1-1; D: -; V: TRBV19
DNA: TGTGCCAGCAGCCGAGGGGGACTGCCGGAGGGCGAGCAGTACTTC; CDR3: CASSRGGLPEGEQYF; size: -; J: TRBJ2-7; D: -; V: TRBV6-2/TRBV6-3
DNA: TGTGCCTGGAGCCGGAACGAGAACACTGAAGCTTTCTTT; CDR3: CAWSRNENTEAFF; size: few; J: TRBJ1-1; D: -; V: TRBV30